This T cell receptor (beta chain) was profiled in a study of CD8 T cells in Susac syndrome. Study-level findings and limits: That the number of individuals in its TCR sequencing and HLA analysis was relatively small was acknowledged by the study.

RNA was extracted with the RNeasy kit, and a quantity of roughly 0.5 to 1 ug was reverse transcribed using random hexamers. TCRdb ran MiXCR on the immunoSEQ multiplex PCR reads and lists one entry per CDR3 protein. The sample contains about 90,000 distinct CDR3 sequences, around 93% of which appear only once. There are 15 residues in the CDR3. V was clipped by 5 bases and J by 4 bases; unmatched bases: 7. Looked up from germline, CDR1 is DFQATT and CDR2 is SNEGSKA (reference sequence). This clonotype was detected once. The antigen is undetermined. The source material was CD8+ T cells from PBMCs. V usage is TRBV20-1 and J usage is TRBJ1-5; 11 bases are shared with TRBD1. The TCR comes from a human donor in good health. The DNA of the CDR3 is TGCAGTGCTCAACTTGGGACAGGGGGGAATCAGCCCCAGCATTTT. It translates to CSAQLGTGGNQPQHF.